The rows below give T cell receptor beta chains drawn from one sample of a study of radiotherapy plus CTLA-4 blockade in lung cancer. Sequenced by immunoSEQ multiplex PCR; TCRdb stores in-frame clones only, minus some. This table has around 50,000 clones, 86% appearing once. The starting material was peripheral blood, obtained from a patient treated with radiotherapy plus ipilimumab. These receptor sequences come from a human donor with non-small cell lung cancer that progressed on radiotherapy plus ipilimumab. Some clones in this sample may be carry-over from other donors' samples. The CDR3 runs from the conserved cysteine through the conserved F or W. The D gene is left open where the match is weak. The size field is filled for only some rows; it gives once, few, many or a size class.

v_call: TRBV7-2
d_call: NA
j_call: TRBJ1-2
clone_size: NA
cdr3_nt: TGTGCCAGCAGCTTAGAATGGCAGGGATATGGCTACACCTTC
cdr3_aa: CASSLEWQGYGYTF

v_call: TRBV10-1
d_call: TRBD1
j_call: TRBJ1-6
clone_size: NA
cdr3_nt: TGCGCCAGCAGCAACAGGGGGAATTCACCCCTCCACTTT
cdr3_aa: CASSNRGNSPLHF

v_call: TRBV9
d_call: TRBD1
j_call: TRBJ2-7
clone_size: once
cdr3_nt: TGTGCCAGCAGCGTAGGGACAGGGAACGAGCAGTACTTC
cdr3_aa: CASSVGTGNEQYF

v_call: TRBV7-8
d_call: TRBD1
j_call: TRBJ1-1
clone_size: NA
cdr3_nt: TGTGCCAGCAGTCTCCGGGAGACAGGGATCAACACTGAAGCTTTCTTT
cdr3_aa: CASSLRETGINTEAFF

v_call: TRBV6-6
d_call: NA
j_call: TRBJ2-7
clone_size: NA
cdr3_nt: TGTGCCAGCAGTTACTCTCAGGGGCCTTCCTACGAGCAGTACTTC
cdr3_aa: CASSYSQGPSYEQYF

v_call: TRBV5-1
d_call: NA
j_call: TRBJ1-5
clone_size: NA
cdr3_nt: TGCGCCAGCAGCTTGACAGGCAGCAATCAGCCCCAGCATTTT
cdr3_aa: CASSLTGSNQPQHF

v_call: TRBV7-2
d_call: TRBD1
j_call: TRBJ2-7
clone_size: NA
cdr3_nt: TGTGCCAGCAGCTTCCTGGACAGGGGCAGCTCCTACGAGCAGTACTTC
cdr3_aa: CASSFLDRGSSYEQYF

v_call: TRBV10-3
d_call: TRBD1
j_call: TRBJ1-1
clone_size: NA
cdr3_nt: TGTGCCATCAATACAGGGGGGGAGAACACTGAAGCTTTCTTT
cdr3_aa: CAINTGGENTEAFF

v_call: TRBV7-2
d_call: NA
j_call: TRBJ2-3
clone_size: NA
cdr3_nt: TGTGCCAGCAGCTTAGTTTGGCGGGGCACAGATACGCAGTATTTT
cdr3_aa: CASSLVWRGTDTQYF

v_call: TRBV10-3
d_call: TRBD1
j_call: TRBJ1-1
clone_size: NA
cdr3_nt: TGTGCCATCCGGGACAGGGTTACTGAAGCTTTCTTT
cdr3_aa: CAIRDRVTEAFF

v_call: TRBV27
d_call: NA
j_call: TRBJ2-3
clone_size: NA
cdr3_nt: TGTGCCAGCAGTTGGGTAGGAGACTTTAGCACAGATACGCAGTATTTT
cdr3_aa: CASSWVGDFSTDTQYF

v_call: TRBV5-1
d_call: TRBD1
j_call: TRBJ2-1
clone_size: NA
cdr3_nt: TGCGCCAGCAGCTTGGACGTCTCGCGGACAGGGACATGGGATGAGCAGTTCTTC
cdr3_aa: CASSLDVSRTGTWDEQFF

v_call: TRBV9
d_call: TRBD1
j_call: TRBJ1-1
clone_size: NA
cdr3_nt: TGTGCCAGCAGCGTAGAGGGACAGGGAGTAATGAACACTGAAGCTTTCTTT
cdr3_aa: CASSVEGQGVMNTEAFF

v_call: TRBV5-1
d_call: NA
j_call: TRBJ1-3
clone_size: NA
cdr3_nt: TGCGCCAGCAGCTTGGACCCTGTGAGCTCTGGAAACACCATATATTTT
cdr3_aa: CASSLDPVSSGNTIYF

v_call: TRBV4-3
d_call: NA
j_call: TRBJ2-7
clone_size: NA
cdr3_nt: TGCGCCAGCAGCCAAGATATACTGTTTAGCTCCTACGAGCAGTACTTC
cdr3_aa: CASSQDILFSSYEQYF

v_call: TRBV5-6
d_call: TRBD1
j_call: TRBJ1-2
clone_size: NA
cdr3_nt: TGTGCCAGCAGCCGGACAGGGGGCGCGGGGAGTGGCTACACCTTC
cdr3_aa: CASSRTGGAGSGYTF

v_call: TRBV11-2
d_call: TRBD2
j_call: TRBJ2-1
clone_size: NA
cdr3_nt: TGTGCCAGCAGCTTCACTAGCGGATATTACAATGAGCAGTTCTTC
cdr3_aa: CASSFTSGYYNEQFF

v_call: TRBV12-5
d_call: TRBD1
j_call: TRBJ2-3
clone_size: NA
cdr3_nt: TGTGCTAGTGGCTCCGGGACAGGGGGCAAAGATACGCAGTATTTT
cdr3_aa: CASGSGTGGKDTQYF

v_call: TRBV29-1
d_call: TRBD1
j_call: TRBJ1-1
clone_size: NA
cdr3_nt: TGCAGCGCTGGGTGGACAGGGGATCGAGCTTTCTTT
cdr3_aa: CSAGWTGDRAFF

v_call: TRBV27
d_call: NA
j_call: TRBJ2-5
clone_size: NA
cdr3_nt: TGTGCCAGCAGTTTAGCTAGCGGGACAGGGACCCAGTACTTC
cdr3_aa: CASSLASGTGTQYF

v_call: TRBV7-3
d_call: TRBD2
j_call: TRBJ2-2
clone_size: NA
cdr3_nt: TGTGCCAGCAGCTTAAGGGCTAGCGGGGTTGTTCACACCGGGGAGCTGTTTTTT
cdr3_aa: CASSLRASGVVHTGELFF

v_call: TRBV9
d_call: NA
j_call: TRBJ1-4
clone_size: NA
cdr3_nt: TGTGCCAGCAGCCCGCGGCCAAATCAGGGGGAAAAACTGTTTTTT
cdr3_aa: CASSPRPNQGEKLFF

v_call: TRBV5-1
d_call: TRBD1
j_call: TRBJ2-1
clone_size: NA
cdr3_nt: TGCGCCAGCTACCCGGACAGGGGTCACCGGAATGAGCAGTTCTTC
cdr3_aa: CASYPDRGHRNEQFF

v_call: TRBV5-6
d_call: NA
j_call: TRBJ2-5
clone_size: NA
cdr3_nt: TGTGCCAGCAGCTTGGAGCTCAAAGAGACCCAGTACTTC
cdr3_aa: CASSLELKETQYF

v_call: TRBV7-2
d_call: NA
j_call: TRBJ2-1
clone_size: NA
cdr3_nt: TGTGCCAGCAGCCCCCGCAGCGTCTCCTACAATGAGCAGTTCTTC
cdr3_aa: CASSPRSVSYNEQFF

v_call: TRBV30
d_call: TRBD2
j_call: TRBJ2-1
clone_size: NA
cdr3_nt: TGTGCCTGGAGTGGGGAATTAGCGGGAGGGGTCTACAATGAGCAGTTCTTC
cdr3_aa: CAWSGELAGGVYNEQFF

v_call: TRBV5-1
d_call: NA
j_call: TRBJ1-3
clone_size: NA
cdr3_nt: TGCGCCAGCAGCTACCAGGAAAACTCTGGAAACACCATATATTTT
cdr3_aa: CASSYQENSGNTIYF

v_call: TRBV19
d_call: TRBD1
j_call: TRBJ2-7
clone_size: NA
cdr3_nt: TGTGCCAGTAGCGACAGGGAGACCTCCTACGAGCAGTACTTC
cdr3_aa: CASSDRETSYEQYF

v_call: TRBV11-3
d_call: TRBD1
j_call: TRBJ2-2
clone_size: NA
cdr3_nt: TGTGCCAGCAGCTCAGACAGGGGACGCACCGGGGAGCTGTTTTTT
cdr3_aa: CASSSDRGRTGELFF

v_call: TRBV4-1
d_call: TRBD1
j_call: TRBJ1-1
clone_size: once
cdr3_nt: TGCGCCAGCAGCCAGGTCATTCGGCAGGGGGCAGAAGCTTTCTTT
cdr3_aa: CASSQVIRQGAEAFF

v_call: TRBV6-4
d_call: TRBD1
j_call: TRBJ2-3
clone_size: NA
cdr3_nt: TGTGCCAGCAGTGCCGTGACAGGGGGCGGCGCAGATACGCAGTATTTT
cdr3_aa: CASSAVTGGGADTQYF

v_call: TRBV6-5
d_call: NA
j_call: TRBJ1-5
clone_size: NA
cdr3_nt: TGTGCCAGCAGTCCCCATAGCAATCAGCCCCAGCATTTT
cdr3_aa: CASSPHSNQPQHF

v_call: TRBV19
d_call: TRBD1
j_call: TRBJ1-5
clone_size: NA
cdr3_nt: TGTGCCAGTAGTAGCCCGGGACAGGGGTTGTGGCCCCAGCATTTT
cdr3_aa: CASSSPGQGLWPQHF

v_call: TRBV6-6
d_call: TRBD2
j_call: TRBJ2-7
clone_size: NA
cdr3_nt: TGTGCCAGCACCGACTCCACTAGCGGAAGCTCCTACGAGCAGTACTTC
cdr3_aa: CASTDSTSGSSYEQYF

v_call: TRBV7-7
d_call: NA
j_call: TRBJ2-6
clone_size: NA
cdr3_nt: TGTGCCAGCAGCAAGGGGGAAGGTAGTGGGGCCAACGTCCTGACTTTC
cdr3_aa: CASSKGEGSGANVLTF

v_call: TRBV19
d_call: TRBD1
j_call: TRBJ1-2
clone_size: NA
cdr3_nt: TGTGCCAGTAGTACAGACAGGGGTGATGGCTACACCTTC
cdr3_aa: CASSTDRGDGYTF

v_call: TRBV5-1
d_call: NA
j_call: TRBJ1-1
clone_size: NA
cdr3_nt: TGCGCCAGCAGCTTTGCCGGGAACACTGAAGCTTTCTTT
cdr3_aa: CASSFAGNTEAFF

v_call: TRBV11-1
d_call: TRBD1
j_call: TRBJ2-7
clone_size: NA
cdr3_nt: TGTGCCAGCAGCCACCGGGACAGGGAACACGAGCAGTACTTC
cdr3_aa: CASSHRDREHEQYF

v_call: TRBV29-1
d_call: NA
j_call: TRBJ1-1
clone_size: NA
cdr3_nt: TGCAGCGTTGAGTTCATTAGCTCATCGAACACTGAAGCTTTCTTT
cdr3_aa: CSVEFISSSNTEAFF